This T cell receptor beta chain stems from a study of cytomegalovirus exposure and HLA in healthy donors. Study information: Out of roughly 200 million T cells, an earlier analysis found 117 million unique TCR beta sequences in total. A data release that came early held about 89 million unique TCRs from HLA-typed donors.

General observations from the study: The study listed 164 cytomegalovirus-associated TCR beta chains. Further analysis was carried out later, and it showed several of the most significant clusters appearing linked to common viral pathogens.

The PCR had 60 Vbeta and 13 Jbeta primers. The assay was immunoSEQ multiplex PCR, and TCRdb's table has in-frame clones only and misses some. The sample holds around 120,000 clones, about four fifths seen once. Points on this clone: Its target is unknown.

CDR1 and CDR2 from the germline V gene are SGHDT and YYEEEE. The CDR3 extends over 15 amino acids. Between the trimmed V and J ends, which lost 6 bases and 0 bases, there was a span of 15 bases. This TCR derives from a female donor in good health and CMV-seropositive. Sequencing input: PBMCs. The chain is built from TRBV5-6 and TRBJ1-2, with D tentatively TRBD1 (5 bases). The CDR3 sequence is CASTTTGLPNYGYTF. For the CDR3, the DNA is TGTGCCAGCACCACCACAGGTTTACCTAACTATGGCTACACCTTC.